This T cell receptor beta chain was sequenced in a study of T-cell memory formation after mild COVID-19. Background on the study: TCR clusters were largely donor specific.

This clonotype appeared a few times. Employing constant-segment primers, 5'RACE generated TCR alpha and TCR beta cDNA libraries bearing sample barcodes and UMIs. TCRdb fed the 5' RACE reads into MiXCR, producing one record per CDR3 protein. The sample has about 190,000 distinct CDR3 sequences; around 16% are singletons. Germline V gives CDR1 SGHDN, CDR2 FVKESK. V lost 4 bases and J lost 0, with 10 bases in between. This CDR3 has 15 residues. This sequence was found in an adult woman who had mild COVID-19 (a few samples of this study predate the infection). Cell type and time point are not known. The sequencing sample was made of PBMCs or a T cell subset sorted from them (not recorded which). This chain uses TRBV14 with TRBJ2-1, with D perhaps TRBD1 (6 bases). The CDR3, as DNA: TGTGCCAGCAGCCGGACAGAGAGCTCCTACAATGAGCAGTTCTTC. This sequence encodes CASSRTESSYNEQFF. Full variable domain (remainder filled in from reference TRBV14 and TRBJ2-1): EAGVTQFPSHSVIEKGQTVTLRCDPISGHDNLYWYRRVMGKEIKFLLHFVKESKQDESGMPNNRFLAERTGGTYSTLKVQPAELEDSGVYFCASSRTESSYNEQFFGPGTRLTVL.